This T cell receptor (beta chain) was observed in a study of blood T cell repertoires in COVID-19. Study as a whole: COVID-19 samples from acute and convalescent phases originated in the United States, Italy and Spain. T cells, B-cell-depleted T cells, or PBMCs supplied cDNA or gDNA.

TCRdb's table, derived via immunoSEQ multiplex PCR, lists solely in-frame clones and lacks some. This sample has hundreds of thousands of clones; approximately 90% occur once, and the top ten carry over 7.5%. Ages ranged from about 18 to 89 years, with residence in about two dozen US areas. Cohort placement rested on clinical history that participants reported themselves. This clone is medium-sized in the sample. Deletions cut 7 bases from V and 0 bases from J, with 19 bases between. The CDR3 totals 18 residues. Germline CDR1 and CDR2: SGHVS and FQNEAQ. The sequencing sample was made of PBMCs or T cells enriched from blood (not recorded which). The source is a man aged 40-50 years who had recovered from COVID-19. The genes are TRBV7-8 and TRBJ1-6; D uncertain. The CDR3 loop reads CASMTGLEESSYNSPLHF. CDR3 nucleotide sequence: TGTGCCAGCATGACGGGGTTAGAGGAGAGCTCCTATAATTCACCCCTCCACTTT.